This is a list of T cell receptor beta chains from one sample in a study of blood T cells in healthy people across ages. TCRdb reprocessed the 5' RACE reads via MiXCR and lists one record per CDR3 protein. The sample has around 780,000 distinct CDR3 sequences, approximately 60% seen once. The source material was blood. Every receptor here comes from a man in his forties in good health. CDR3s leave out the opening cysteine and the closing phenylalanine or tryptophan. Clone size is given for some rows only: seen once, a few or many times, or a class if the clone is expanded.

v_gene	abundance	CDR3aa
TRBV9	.	ASSVAAQAYGYT
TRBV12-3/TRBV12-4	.	ASSPRDRGIPSTDTQY
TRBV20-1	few	SAISSGRGYT
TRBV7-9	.	ASSSGGTVSEAF
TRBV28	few	ASSLAGVRETQY
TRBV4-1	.	ASSQVGQGTANEQF
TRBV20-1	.	SARVPGLGNSPLH
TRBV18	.	ASSPLNSGANVLT
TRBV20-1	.	SAINRGRRETQY
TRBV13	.	ASSLGRTGGYEQY
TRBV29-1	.	SVDSRVGGQTEAF
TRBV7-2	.	ASSSQGGHLNTEAF
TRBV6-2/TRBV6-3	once	ASSYSSYEQF
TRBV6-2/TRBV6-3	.	ASSLRVHQPQH